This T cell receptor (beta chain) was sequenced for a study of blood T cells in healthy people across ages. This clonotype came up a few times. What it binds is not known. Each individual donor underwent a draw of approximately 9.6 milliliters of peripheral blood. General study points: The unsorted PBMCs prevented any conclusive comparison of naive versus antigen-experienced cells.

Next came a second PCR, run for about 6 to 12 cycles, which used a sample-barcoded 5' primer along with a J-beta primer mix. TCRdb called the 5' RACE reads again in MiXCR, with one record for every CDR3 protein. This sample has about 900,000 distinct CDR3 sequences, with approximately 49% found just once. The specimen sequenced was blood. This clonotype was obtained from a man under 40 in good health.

The CDR3 here is CSAVTGAADYGYTF. The DNA for the CDR3 is TGCAGCGCCGTAACAGGGGCGGCGGACTATGGCTACACCTTC. This chain links TRBV29-1 with TRBJ1-2; 7 bases are shared with TRBD1. Unmatched junction bases numbered 11, after V lost 7 bases and J lost 3 bases. Per the germline V gene, CDR1 is SQVTM and CDR2 is ANQGSEA. CDR3 length: 14 amino acids.